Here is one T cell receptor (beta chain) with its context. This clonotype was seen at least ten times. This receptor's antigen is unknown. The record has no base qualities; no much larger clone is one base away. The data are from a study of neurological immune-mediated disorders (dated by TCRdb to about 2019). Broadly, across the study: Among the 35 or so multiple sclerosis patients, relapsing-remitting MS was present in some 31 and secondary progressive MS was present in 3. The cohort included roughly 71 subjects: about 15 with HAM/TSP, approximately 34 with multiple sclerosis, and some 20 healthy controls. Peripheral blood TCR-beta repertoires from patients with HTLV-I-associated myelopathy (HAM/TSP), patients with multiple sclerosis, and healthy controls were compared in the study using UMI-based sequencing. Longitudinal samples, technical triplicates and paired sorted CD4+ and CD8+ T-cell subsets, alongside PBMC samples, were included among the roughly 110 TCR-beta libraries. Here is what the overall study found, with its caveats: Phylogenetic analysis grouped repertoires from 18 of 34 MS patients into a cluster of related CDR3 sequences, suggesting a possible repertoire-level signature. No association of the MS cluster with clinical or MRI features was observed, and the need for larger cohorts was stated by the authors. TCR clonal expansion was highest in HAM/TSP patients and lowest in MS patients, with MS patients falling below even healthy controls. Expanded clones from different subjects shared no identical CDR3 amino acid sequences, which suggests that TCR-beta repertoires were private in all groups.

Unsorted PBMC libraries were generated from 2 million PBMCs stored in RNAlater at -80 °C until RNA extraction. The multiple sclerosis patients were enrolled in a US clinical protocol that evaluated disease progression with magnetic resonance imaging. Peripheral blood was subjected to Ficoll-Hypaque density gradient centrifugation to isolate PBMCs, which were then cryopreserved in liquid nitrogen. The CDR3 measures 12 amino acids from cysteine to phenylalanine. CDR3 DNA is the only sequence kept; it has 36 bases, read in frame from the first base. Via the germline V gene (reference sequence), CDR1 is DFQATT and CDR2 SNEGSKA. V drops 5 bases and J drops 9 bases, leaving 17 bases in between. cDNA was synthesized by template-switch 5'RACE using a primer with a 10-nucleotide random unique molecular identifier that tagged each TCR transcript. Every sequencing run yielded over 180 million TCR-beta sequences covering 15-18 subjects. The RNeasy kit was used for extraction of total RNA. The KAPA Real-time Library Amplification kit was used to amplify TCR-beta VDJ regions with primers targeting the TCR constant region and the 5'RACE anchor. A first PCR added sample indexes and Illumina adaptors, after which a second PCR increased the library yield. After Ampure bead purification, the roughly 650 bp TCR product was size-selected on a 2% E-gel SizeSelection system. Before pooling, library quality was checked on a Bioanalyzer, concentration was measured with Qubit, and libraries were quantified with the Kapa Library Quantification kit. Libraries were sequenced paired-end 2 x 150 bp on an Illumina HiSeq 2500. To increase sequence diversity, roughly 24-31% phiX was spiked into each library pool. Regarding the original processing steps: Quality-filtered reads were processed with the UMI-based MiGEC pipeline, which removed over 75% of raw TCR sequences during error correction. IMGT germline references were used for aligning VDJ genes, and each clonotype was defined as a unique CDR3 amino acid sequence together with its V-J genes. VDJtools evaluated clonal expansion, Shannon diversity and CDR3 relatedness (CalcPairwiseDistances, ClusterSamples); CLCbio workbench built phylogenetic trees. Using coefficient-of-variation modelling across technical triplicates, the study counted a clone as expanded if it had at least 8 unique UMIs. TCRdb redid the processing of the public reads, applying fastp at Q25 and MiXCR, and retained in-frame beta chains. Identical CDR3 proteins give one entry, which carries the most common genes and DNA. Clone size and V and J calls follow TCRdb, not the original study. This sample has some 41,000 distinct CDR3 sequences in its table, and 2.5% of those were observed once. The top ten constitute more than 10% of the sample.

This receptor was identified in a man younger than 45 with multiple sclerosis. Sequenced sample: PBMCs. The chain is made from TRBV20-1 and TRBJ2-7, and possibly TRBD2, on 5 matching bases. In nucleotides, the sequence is TGCAGTGCTGTGACGCCTCGGGGTGGGCAGTACTTC. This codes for CSAVTPRGGQYF.